This passage covers 10 T cell receptor beta chains from one sample sequenced in a study of cytomegalovirus exposure and HLA in healthy donors. With 60 Vbeta and 13 Jbeta primers, the PCR was carried out. Sequencing used immunoSEQ multiplex PCR; TCRdb keeps in-frame clones, though not all of them. This repertoire shows about 110,000 clones, 60% to 85% found once; its top ten account for roughly 9.2%. Source material: PBMCs. Receptors originate from a woman between 40 and 50 years old in good health and CMV-seropositive.

The chain links TRBV28 to TRBJ2-7; D is uncertain. CDR3 size: 11 residues. Germline V lookup: CDR1 MDHEN, CDR2 SYDVKM. Trimming left V 6 bases short and J 2 bases short, with 5 bases between. This CDR3 reads CASRGPYEQYF. The CDR3 region has the DNA TGTGCCAGCAGGGGCCCCTACGAGCAGTACTTC.

This clone was counted once. This chain links TRBV6-5 with TRBJ2-1; D might be TRBD2 (6 bases). The CDR3 sequence is 11 residues long. V shed 0 bases and J shed 12 bases, with 6 bases lying between them. CDR1 is MNHEY, CDR2 SVGAGI, per germline. This chain's CDR3 is CASSYSGGQFF. The CDR3 DNA reads as TGTGCCAGCAGTTACTCGGGAGGGCAGTTCTTC.

The chain couples TRBV6-6 to TRBJ2-7; unclear D gene. The CDR3 loop spans 15 amino acids. The germline V gene encodes CDR1 MNHNY and CDR2 SVGAGI (reference sequence). The V end was cut by 8 bases, the J end by 0 bases, with 17 bases between. The CDR3 nucleotides read TGTGCCAGCGGTGACCGCGGAATTAGCTCCTACGAGCAGTACTTC. It yields the protein CASGDRGISSYEQYF.

The chain couples TRBV10-3 to TRBJ2-7; 7 bases line up with TRBD1. There are 14 residues in the CDR3. CDR1 is ENHRY and CDR2 is SYGVKD in the germline V gene. Trimming took 6 bases from V and 4 from J; bases not matched to a gene: 9. The CDR3 sequence is CAIRPTGERYEQYF. In nucleotides, the CDR3 is TGTGCCATCAGGCCTACAGGGGAGCGATACGAGCAGTACTTC.

This chain links TRBV19 with TRBJ2-7, with TRBD2 matching over 7 bases. V lost 10 bases and J lost 2; bases outside the gene matches: 11. Germline V gives CDR1 LNHDA, CDR2 SQIVND (reference sequence). This CDR3 contains 14 residues. Here the CDR3 DNA reads TGTGCCAAATACCGGGACTATATGACCTACGAGCAGTACTTC. Translation gives CAKYRDYMTYEQYF.

The chain combines TRBV13 with TRBJ2-1; D might be TRBD2 (5 bases). The germline CDR1 and CDR2 sequences are PRHDT and FYEKMQ (reference sequence). Between the trimmed V and J ends, which lost 5 bases and 1 base, there was a span of 21 bases. This CDR3 is 18 amino acids long. The CDR3, as DNA: TGTGCCAGCAGCCCCTCGATGCGGGTCCTCCCGTCCTACAATGAGCAGTTCTTC. This encodes CASSPSMRVLPSYNEQFF.

V is TRBV5-1 and J is TRBJ2-3; perhaps TRBD1 as D (7 bases). The V gene's germline CDR1 is SGHRS and CDR2 YFSETQ. This CDR3 is built from 14 residues. Trimming left V 6 bases short and J 3 bases short, with 14 bases between. The CDR3 DNA is TGCGCCAGCAATCAGGGGGGTTTGACAGATACGCAGTATTTT. It is translated as CASNQGGLTDTQYF.

This sequence joins TRBV7-9 and TRBJ2-7; 12 bases map to TRBD2. CDR3 length: 16 residues. Trimming removed 1 base from V and 5 bases from J; junction bases left unmatched: 6. CDR1 is SEHNR, CDR2 FQNEAQ, per germline (reference sequence). Here the CDR3 DNA reads TGTGCCAGCAGCTTAGGTGGGGGACTAGCGGGCGACGAGCAGTACTTC. This codes for CASSLGGGLAGDEQYF.

The chain links TRBV5-6 to TRBJ2-7; tentative D call: TRBD2 (5 bases). The germline CDR1 and CDR2 sequences are SGHDT and YYEEEE. The V and J ends lost 0 bases and 7 bases respectively, with 8 bases between them. The CDR3 is 12 amino acids. Here the CDR3 reads CASSLVRGEQYF. In DNA form, the CDR3 reads TGTGCCAGCAGCTTGGTCCGAGGGGAGCAGTACTTC.

This chain uses TRBV2 with TRBJ1-5, with D tentatively TRBD1 (6 bases). The CDR3 length is 14 residues. Trimming stripped 5 bases from V and 1 base from J, with 9 bases between. Germline CDR1 is SNHLY and CDR2 is FYNNEI. The CDR3 is CASSYQGSNQPQHF. CDR3 bases: TGTGCCAGCAGTTATCAGGGGAGCAATCAGCCCCAGCATTTT.